This T cell receptor beta chain stems from a study of PD-1 blockade in mismatch repair-deficient tumors (dated by TCRdb to the late 2010s). A note on the overall study: Between September 2013 and 2016, the trial enrolled 86 consecutive patients with approximately twelve mismatch repair-deficient cancer types, every one of whom had been previously treated and was progressing. Tumor-associated T cell clones were tracked in the peripheral blood of patients responding to PD-1 blockade by deep sequencing of TCR CDR3 regions.

Library preparation was by the immunoSEQ multiplex PCR assay. Not all clones reach the TCRdb copy of this immuneACCESS table, which keeps in-frame sequences only. Checked studies attribute under half of the gap to unresolved V genes and leave the rest unexplained. The sample includes 11,000 to 15,000 clones, with about 79% observed a single time. The ten largest clones represent roughly 1.8% of the sample. Concerning this clone itself: The target of this receptor is not known. No quality values exist for individual bases; no much larger clone is one base distant.

The paper as a whole reports these results and caveats: Tumor-resident clones, often undetectable in blood before treatment, expanded rapidly after pembrolizumab and then contracted, generally before radiologic responses.

For each enrolled patient, mismatch repair deficiency was established using either polymerase chain reaction or immunohistochemistry. A few patients who responded to pembrolizumab therapy underwent TCR sequencing. Pembrolizumab PD-1 blockade was prospectively tested in advanced mismatch repair-deficient cancers, regardless of tissue of origin, in the phase II trial. Peripheral blood T cell samples were collected serially, before PD-1 blockade began and at several time points afterward. Blood sampling times were expressed in weeks after the first pembrolizumab dose. The TCR originated in an adult with mismatch repair-deficient cancer. Sequencing used PBMCs, obtained 14 weeks after starting pembrolizumab.

The nucleotide sequence is TGTGCCAGCAGTGAATATGTTGCAGGGGACGAGCAGTACTTC. The translation is CASSEYVAGDEQYF. This receptor chain uses TRBV25-1 and TRBJ2-7; the D gene is possibly TRBD1, with 6 bases matching. The germline V gene provides CDR1 MGHDK and CDR2 SYGVNS. The CDR3 starts with the cysteine, ends with the phenylalanine, and has 14 residues. Only the CDR3 portion is preserved as DNA: 42 bases, with reading frame beginning at the first base. The trim is 0 bases for V and 5 bases for J, with a gap of 11 bases between the germline ends.